This T cell receptor beta chain was found in a study of T cell responses to AZD1222 COVID-19 vaccine. Notes on the study in general: There were repertoire samples only from the period after the peak T cell response. At 160-218 and 743-854, vaccine-associated CD4 TCRs were dominant, and they spanned spike. Epitopes outside B.1.351 and B.1.1.7 mutated regions reportedly drew nearly half of spike TCRs. Females outnumbered males among donors, who were mostly white British; clonal diversity was possibly underestimated.

Sequenced by immunoSEQ multiplex PCR; TCRdb stores in-frame clones only, minus some. This table has around 140,000 clones, about 82% appearing once. CDR1 and CDR2 from the germline V gene are MDHEN and SYDVKM. The CDR3 is 11 amino acids. V shed 4 bases and J shed 5 bases, with 3 bases lying between them. Note on this clone: No antigen is known for it.

The sequence derives from an adult who received the MenACWY meningococcal vaccine as a control. This specimen consisted of peripheral blood, obtained 28 days after the second dose of the MenACWY control vaccine. This chain uses TRBV28 with TRBJ1-5; D is ambiguous. The CDR3 DNA sequence: TGTGCCAGCAGTTGGGATCAGCCCCAGCATTTT. This translates into CASSWDQPQHF. The full variable domain, with the rest looked up from reference TRBV28 and TRBJ1-5, is DVKVTQSSRYLVKRTGEKVFLECVQDMDHENMFWYRQDPGLGLRLIYFSYDVKMKEKGDIPEGYSVSREKKERFSLILESASTNQTSMYLCASSWDQPQHFGDGTRLSIL.